This TCR beta chain was documented in a study of T cells in Graves' hyperthyroidism and ophthalmopathy. This clonotype was found a few times. Ophthalmopathy cases met thresholds of Clinical Activity Score at least 3, NOSPECS grade at least 4 and duration under 3 months. Germline loops: CDR1 DFQATT, CDR2 SNEGSKA (reference sequence). CDR3 length: 14 amino acids. V was pared by 7 bases and J by 1 base, with 6 bases of the junction left unmatched. RNA transcripts yielded amplified TCR beta CDR3 regions. Researchers ran a first-round RT-PCR on the TCR CDR3 using the HTBI primer set. One entry per CDR3 protein, called by TCRdb with MiXCR from the multiplex PCR reads. The data show approximately 350,000 distinct CDR3 sequences, with around 15% seen just once and under 25% held by the top ten.

The sequencing sample was made of blood. This clonotype originated in a woman aged 55 to 70 with Graves' ophthalmopathy. The V gene is TRBV20-1, the J gene TRBJ2-1, with TRBD2 matching 8 bases. The CDR3, as DNA: TGCAGTGGAAGCCGGGAGGGTTCCTACAATGAGCAGTTCTTC. Its translation is CSGSREGSYNEQFF.